This TCR beta chain appears in the sequencing data of a study of T cells in Graves' hyperthyroidism and ophthalmopathy. General observations from the study: Patients with ophthalmopathy were separated from those with stable hyperthyroidism by a 13 V-J model.

Germline loops: CDR1 SGHRS, CDR2 YFSETQ. The ends were cut back, 0 bases at V and 4 bases at J, with 17 bases in the middle. The CDR3 spans 16 residues. As for this clonotype: Antigen unknown.

The TCR beta CDR3 regions underwent amplification using RNA transcripts as the source. First-round RT-PCR targeting the TCR CDR3 was performed with the HTBI primer set. TCRdb recomputed calls from the multiplex PCR reads with MiXCR, one row per CDR3 protein. The sample holds hundreds of thousands of distinct CDR3 sequences, less than 15% seen once. The sample was blood. The receptor's source is a woman younger than 35 with Graves' hyperthyroidism. This chain uses TRBV5-1 with TRBJ2-7, with TRBD2 as a possible D gene (5 bases). The CDR3 DNA reads as TGCGCCAGCAGCTTGGAATCTAGAGGGAGCTTATACGAGCAGTACTTC. Protein sequence: CASSLESRGSLYEQYF.